The clone carrying this T cell receptor beta chain appeared a few times. The antigen remains unidentified. The TCR beta profiling, which covered VDJ combination and CDR3 sequence, was carried out using genomic DNA as the template. Via MiXCR, TCRdb re-called the reads, giving one row per CDR3 protein. The table records around 180,000 distinct CDR3 sequences, 45% to 60% of them present only once. The CDR3 is 15 residues long. Germline V gene lookup returns CDR1 ENHRY and CDR2 SYGVKD. V shed 2 bases and J 4 bases; nucleotides not matched to a gene: 4. This sample was included in a study of CD8+CD57+ T cells in acquired aplastic anemia. Study summary: Sorted cells (CD4+ and CD8+) yielded DNA amounts that averaged around 3.5 ug. The study, taken as a whole, reports: Between patients and controls, about 30 CD8+ CDR3 sequences were found in common.

Previously, flow cytometry had revealed CD8+CD57+ cell expansion in the patients chosen for sequencing. Patients, without exception, had severe acquired aplastic anemia. Sequenced material: sorted CD4+, CD8+, or CD8+CD57+ T cells (not recorded which) from PBMCs. The genes are TRBV10-3 and TRBJ2-2, with TRBD1 identical over 7 bases. The TCR comes from a human donor with aplastic anemia. This chain's CDR3 is CAISEMTGPTGELFF. The CDR3 DNA reads as TGTGCCATCAGTGAGATGACAGGGCCCACCGGGGAGCTGTTTTTT.